The TCR beta chain under discussion was sequenced for a study of blood T cell repertoires in COVID-19. At the level of the study: Samples of COVID-19 (acute and convalescent) were obtained from the United States, Italy and Spain. T cells, B-cell-depleted T cells, or PBMCs supplied cDNA or gDNA.

Methods used by the authors: Nucleated cell counts were estimated from reference gene primer amplification. TCRdb's table, derived via immunoSEQ multiplex PCR, lists solely in-frame clones and lacks some. V, J and clone size reflect that table, while D and trimming were determined from the DNA. The table lists about 73,000 clones, more than 70% of them singletons. V trimming: 2 bases; J trimming: 6 bases; junction bases outside the gene matches: 3. The CDR3 spans 14 residues. CDR1 SGHAT and CDR2 FQNNGV come from the germline V gene. The J gene is TRBJ2-4, the V gene TRBV11-2; 8 bases agree with TRBD1. The receptor was derived from a man in his fifties or sixties with active COVID-19. What was sequenced was peripheral blood. The DNA for the CDR3 is TGTGCCAGCAGCTTACAGGGGGCCGTAAACATTCAGTACTTC. Amino acid sequence: CASSLQGAVNIQYF. The variable domain in full, with the rest retrieved from reference TRBV11-2 and TRBJ2-4, is EAGVAQSPRYKIIEKRQSVAFWCNPISGHATLYWYQQILGQGPKLLIQFQNNGVVDDSQLPKDRFSAERLKGVDSTLKIQPAKLEDSAVYLCASSLQGAVNIQYFGAGTRLSVL.